A selection of T cell receptor beta chains follows, all from one sample in a study of long-term antiretroviral therapy in people with HIV. Sequencing was performed with immunoSEQ multiplex PCR; in TCRdb, only in-frame clones are kept and a portion is missing. The sample has approximately 23,000 clones, 70% to 90% seen once. The material was unsorted PBMCs, obtained about 2.6 years after starting antiretroviral therapy. The receptors here all came from a man in his forties with HIV. Each CDR3 is given with its conserved first and last residue. The order of the fields is J gene, D gene, clone size, V gene, CDR3 protein, CDR3 DNA. The D gene is left open where the match is weak. Rows may omit the clone size; those that give it use once, few, many or a size class.

j_gene: TRBJ2-2
d_gene: TRBD1
abundance: -
v_gene: TRBV5-6
CDR3aa: CASTDLRSQGPAGELFF
CDR3nt: TGTGCCAGCACCGACTTAAGATCACAGGGGCCCGCCGGGGAGCTGTTTTTT

j_gene: TRBJ1-3
d_gene: -
abundance: -
v_gene: TRBV18
CDR3aa: CASSPGLGGLGNTIYF
CDR3nt: TGTGCCAGCTCACCAGGCCTCGGGGGGCTTGGAAACACCATATATTTT

j_gene: TRBJ1-1
d_gene: -
abundance: -
v_gene: TRBV10-3
CDR3aa: CAISESPGAGWTEAFF
CDR3nt: TGTGCCATCAGTGAGTCCCCGGGGGCCGGGTGGACTGAAGCTTTCTTT

j_gene: TRBJ1-5
d_gene: -
abundance: -
v_gene: TRBV28
CDR3aa: CASTPLISNQPQHF
CDR3nt: TGTGCCAGCACCCCTCTTATTAGCAATCAGCCCCAGCATTTT

j_gene: TRBJ2-7
d_gene: TRBD1
abundance: -
v_gene: TRBV11-1
CDR3aa: CASGTASTVEQYF
CDR3nt: TGTGCCAGCGGGACAGCTTCGACGGTCGAGCAGTACTTC

j_gene: TRBJ2-7
d_gene: -
abundance: -
v_gene: TRBV4-1
CDR3aa: CASSQGRSYEQYF
CDR3nt: TGCGCCAGCAGCCAAGGCCGGTCCTACGAGCAGTACTTC

j_gene: TRBJ2-2
d_gene: -
abundance: few
v_gene: TRBV15
CDR3aa: CATSSSGDTGELFF
CDR3nt: TGTGCCACCAGCAGCTCGGGGGATACCGGGGAGCTGTTTTTT

j_gene: TRBJ2-1
d_gene: -
abundance: once
v_gene: TRBV4-3
CDR3aa: CASSQVTGGGEQFF
CDR3nt: TGCGCCAGCAGCCAAGTTACTGGGGGAGGTGAGCAGTTCTTC

j_gene: TRBJ1-3
d_gene: -
abundance: few
v_gene: TRBV4-1
CDR3aa: CASSQAAITYSGNTIYF
CDR3nt: TGCGCCAGCAGCCAGGCGGCGATAACGTACTCTGGAAACACCATATATTTT

j_gene: TRBJ2-1
d_gene: -
abundance: -
v_gene: TRBV28
CDR3aa: CASTPPGRGSYNEQFF
CDR3nt: TGTGCCAGCACCCCCCCGGGACGCGGTTCCTACAATGAGCAGTTCTTC

j_gene: TRBJ2-4
d_gene: -
abundance: -
v_gene: TRBV29-1
CDR3aa: CSYATAAKNIQYF
CDR3nt: TGCAGCTATGCAACGGCCGCCAAAAACATTCAGTACTTC

j_gene: TRBJ2-7
d_gene: TRBD2
abundance: -
v_gene: TRBV27
CDR3aa: CASSLPGGEQYF
CDR3nt: TGTGCCAGCAGTTTACCGGGGGGCGAGCAGTACTTC

j_gene: TRBJ2-3
d_gene: -
abundance: -
v_gene: TRBV5-3
CDR3aa: CARSKGLSPTDTQYF
CDR3nt: TGTGCCAGAAGCAAGGGACTTTCCCCCACAGATACGCAGTATTTT

j_gene: TRBJ1-2
d_gene: TRBD1
abundance: once
v_gene: TRBV7-2
CDR3aa: CASSPPPGQGHYGYTF
CDR3nt: TGTGCCAGCAGCCCCCCCCCGGGACAGGGCCACTATGGCTACACCTTC

j_gene: TRBJ2-3
d_gene: TRBD1
abundance: -
v_gene: TRBV4-3
CDR3aa: CASSGTGGATDTQYF
CDR3nt: TGCGCCAGCAGCGGGACAGGGGGGGCCACAGATACGCAGTATTTT

j_gene: TRBJ2-1
d_gene: TRBD2
abundance: -
v_gene: TRBV4-2
CDR3aa: CASSPPTGGENEQFF
CDR3nt: TGTGCCAGCAGCCCTCCAACGGGGGGGGAAAATGAGCAGTTCTTC

j_gene: TRBJ2-7
d_gene: -
abundance: -
v_gene: TRBV6-5
CDR3aa: CASGPNYEQYF
CDR3nt: TGTGCCAGCGGACCTAACTACGAGCAGTACTTC

j_gene: TRBJ1-2
d_gene: -
abundance: -
v_gene: TRBV6-5
CDR3aa: CASRLGLFSGYTF
CDR3nt: TGTGCCAGCAGGCTCGGGCTTTTTAGTGGCTACACCTTC

j_gene: TRBJ1-5
d_gene: -
abundance: -
v_gene: TRBV28
CDR3aa: CASRTMNQPQHF
CDR3nt: TGTGCCAGCAGGACCATGAATCAGCCCCAGCATTTT

j_gene: TRBJ2-2
d_gene: -
abundance: -
v_gene: TRBV4-3
CDR3aa: CASSQGVLGGDGELFF
CDR3nt: TGCGCCAGCAGCCAAGGGGTTTTAGGGGGGGACGGGGAGCTGTTTTTT

j_gene: TRBJ1-2
d_gene: TRBD1
abundance: once
v_gene: TRBV9
CDR3aa: CASSVDMTGPSGYTF
CDR3nt: TGTGCCAGCAGCGTAGATATGACAGGGCCCAGTGGCTACACCTTC

j_gene: TRBJ1-2
d_gene: TRBD1
abundance: -
v_gene: TRBV11-2
CDR3aa: CASSLEPGGGYTF
CDR3nt: TGTGCCAGCAGCTTGGAACCAGGGGGAGGCTACACCTTC

j_gene: TRBJ2-7
d_gene: -
abundance: -
v_gene: TRBV7-9
CDR3aa: CASSLGSGGLSEQYF
CDR3nt: TGTGCCAGCAGCTTAGGGTCGGGGGGCCTGAGTGAGCAGTACTTC

j_gene: TRBJ1-1
d_gene: -
abundance: -
v_gene: TRBV5-1
CDR3aa: CASSSPEDMNTEAFF
CDR3nt: TGCGCCAGCAGCTCTCCAGAGGACATGAACACTGAAGCTTTCTTT

j_gene: TRBJ1-1
d_gene: -
abundance: -
v_gene: TRBV5-1
CDR3aa: CASSLSPGTGLNTEAFF
CDR3nt: TGCGCCAGCAGCTTAAGTCCCGGGACGGGTCTGAACACTGAAGCTTTCTTT

j_gene: TRBJ1-3
d_gene: -
abundance: -
v_gene: TRBV9
CDR3aa: CASSPRGKAAIYF
CDR3nt: TGTGCCAGCAGCCCCAGAGGGAAAGCGGCCATATATTTT

j_gene: TRBJ1-2
d_gene: TRBD1
abundance: -
v_gene: TRBV7-2
CDR3aa: CASSLDLGQGPYGYTF
CDR3nt: TGTGCCAGCAGCTTAGATTTGGGACAGGGACCGTATGGCTACACCTTC

j_gene: TRBJ2-3
d_gene: TRBD2
abundance: -
v_gene: TRBV11-2
CDR3aa: CASSPGLAGARTQYF
CDR3nt: TGTGCCAGCAGCCCCGGACTAGCGGGAGCTCGTACGCAGTATTTT

j_gene: TRBJ1-5
d_gene: TRBD1
abundance: -
v_gene: TRBV5-6
CDR3aa: CASSWTGGGNQPQHF
CDR3nt: TGTGCCAGCAGCTGGACAGGGGGTGGCAATCAGCCCCAGCATTTT

j_gene: TRBJ1-4
d_gene: -
abundance: once
v_gene: TRBV28
CDR3aa: CASSTWGGGNEKLFF
CDR3nt: TGTGCCAGCAGTACCTGGGGGGGTGGGAATGAAAAACTGTTTTTT

j_gene: TRBJ2-5
d_gene: -
abundance: -
v_gene: TRBV6-5
CDR3aa: CASSYGGGQRETQYF
CDR3nt: TGTGCCAGCAGTTACGGTGGGGGACAAAGGGAGACCCAGTACTTC

j_gene: TRBJ2-3
d_gene: -
abundance: -
v_gene: TRBV28
CDR3aa: CASSLIAGFTDTQYF
CDR3nt: TGTGCCAGCAGTTTGATTGCGGGATTCACAGATACGCAGTATTTT

j_gene: TRBJ1-5
d_gene: -
abundance: once
v_gene: TRBV30
CDR3aa: CAWSDPPGQPQHF
CDR3nt: TGTGCCTGGAGTGACCCCCCGGGTCAGCCCCAGCATTTT

j_gene: TRBJ2-3
d_gene: TRBD2
abundance: -
v_gene: TRBV4-3
CDR3aa: CASSQGRGSSTDTQYF
CDR3nt: TGCGCCAGCAGCCAAGGGCGGGGGTCCAGCACAGATACGCAGTATTTT

j_gene: TRBJ2-1
d_gene: -
abundance: few
v_gene: TRBV5-6
CDR3aa: CASSLEGERGSYNEQFF
CDR3nt: TGTGCCAGCAGCTTGGAGGGGGAGAGGGGCTCCTACAATGAGCAGTTCTTC